The source of this T cell receptor beta chain is a study of blood T cell repertoires in COVID-19. Study details: The United States, Italy and Spain provided the acute and convalescent COVID-19 samples. Nucleic acid was either cDNA or gDNA, and it came from T cells, B-cell-depleted T cells, or PBMCs.

Per the original methods: The authors estimated nucleated cell counts from reference gene primer amplification. TCRdb keeps only in-frame clones here, not all; method: immunoSEQ multiplex PCR. V, J and clone size were drawn from that table, and D and trimming were deduced from the DNA. The sample records about 170,000 clones, around 87% being singletons. In germline, CDR1 is MDHEN, CDR2 SYDVKM. This CDR3 spans 16 amino acids. V was pared by 7 bases and J by 0 bases, with 16 bases between. A Seattle source enrolled patients during active infection and followed them longitudinally. J is TRBJ1-5 and V is TRBV28, with a possible D match to TRBD1 (6 bases). The sample taken for sequencing was peripheral blood. The clonotype originates from a woman older than 75 with COVID-19, enrolled during active disease. This CDR3 reads CASTEGGAYSNQPQHF. The CDR3 DNA is TGTGCCAGCACCGAGGGGGGGGCCTATAGCAATCAGCCCCAGCATTTT. The full variable domain, with the rest looked up from reference TRBV28 and TRBJ1-5, is DVKVTQSSRYLVKRTGEKVFLECVQDMDHENMFWYRQDPGLGLRLIYFSYDVKMKEKGDIPEGYSVSREKKERFSLILESASTNQTSMYLCASTEGGAYSNQPQHFGDGTRLSIL.